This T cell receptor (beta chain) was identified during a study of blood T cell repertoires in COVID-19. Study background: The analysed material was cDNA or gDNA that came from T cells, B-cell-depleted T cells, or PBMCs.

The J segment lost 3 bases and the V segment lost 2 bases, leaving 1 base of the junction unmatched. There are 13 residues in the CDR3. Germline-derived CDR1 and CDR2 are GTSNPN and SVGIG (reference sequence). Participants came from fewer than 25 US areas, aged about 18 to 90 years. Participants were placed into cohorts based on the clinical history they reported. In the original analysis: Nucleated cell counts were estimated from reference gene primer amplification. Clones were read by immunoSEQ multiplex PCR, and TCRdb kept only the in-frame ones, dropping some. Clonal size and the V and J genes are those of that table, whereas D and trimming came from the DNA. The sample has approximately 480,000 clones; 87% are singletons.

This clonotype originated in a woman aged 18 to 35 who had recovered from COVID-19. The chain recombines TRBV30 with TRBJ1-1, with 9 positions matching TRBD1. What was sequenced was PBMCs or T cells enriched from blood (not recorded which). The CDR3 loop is CAWSRQGDTEAFF. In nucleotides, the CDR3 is TGTGCCTGGAGTCGACAGGGGGACACTGAAGCTTTCTTT.